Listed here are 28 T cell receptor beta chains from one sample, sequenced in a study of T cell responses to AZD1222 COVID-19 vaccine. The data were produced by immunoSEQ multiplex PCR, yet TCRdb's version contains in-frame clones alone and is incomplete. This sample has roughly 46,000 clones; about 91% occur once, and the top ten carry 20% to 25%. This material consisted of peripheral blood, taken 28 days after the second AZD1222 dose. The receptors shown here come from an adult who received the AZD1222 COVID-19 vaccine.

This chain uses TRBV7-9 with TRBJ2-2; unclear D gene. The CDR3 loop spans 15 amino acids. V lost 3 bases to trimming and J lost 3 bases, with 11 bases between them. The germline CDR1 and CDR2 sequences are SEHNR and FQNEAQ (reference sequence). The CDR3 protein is CASSFFQAYTGELFF. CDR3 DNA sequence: TGTGCCAGCAGCTTTTTCCAGGCCTACACCGGGGAGCTGTTTTTT.

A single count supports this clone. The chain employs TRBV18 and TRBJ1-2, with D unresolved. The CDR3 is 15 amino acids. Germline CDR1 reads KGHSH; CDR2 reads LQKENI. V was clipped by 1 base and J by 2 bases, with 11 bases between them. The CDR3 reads CASSPQSERNYGYTF. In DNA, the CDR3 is TGTGCCAGCTCACCACAGTCAGAGAGAAACTATGGCTACACCTTC.

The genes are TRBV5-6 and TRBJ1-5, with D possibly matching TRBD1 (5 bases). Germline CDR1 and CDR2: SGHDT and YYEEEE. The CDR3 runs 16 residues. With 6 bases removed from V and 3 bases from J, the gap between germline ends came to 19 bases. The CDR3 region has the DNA TGTGCCAGCAACTCATACGCGGACACTCACAATCAGCCCCAGCATTTT. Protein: CASNSYADTHNQPQHF. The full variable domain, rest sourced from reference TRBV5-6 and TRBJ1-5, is DAGVTQSPTHLIKTRGQQVTLRCSPKSGHDTVSWYQQALGQGPQFIFQYYEEEERQRGNFPDRFSGHQFPNYSSELNVNALLLGDSALYLCASNSYADTHNQPQHFGDGTRLSIL.

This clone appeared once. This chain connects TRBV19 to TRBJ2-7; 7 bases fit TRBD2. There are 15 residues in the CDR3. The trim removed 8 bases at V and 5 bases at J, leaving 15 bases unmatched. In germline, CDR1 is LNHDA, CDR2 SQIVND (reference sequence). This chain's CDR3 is CASAYQSGGFDEQYF. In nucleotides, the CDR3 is TGTGCCAGTGCCTACCAATCCGGGGGGTTCGACGAGCAGTACTTC.

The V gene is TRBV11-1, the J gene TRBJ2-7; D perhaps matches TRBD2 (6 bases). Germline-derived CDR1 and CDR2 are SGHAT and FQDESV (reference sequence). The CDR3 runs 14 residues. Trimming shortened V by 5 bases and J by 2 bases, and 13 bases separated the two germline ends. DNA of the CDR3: TGTGCCAGCAGCCATTCGGGACTCCCCTACGAGCAGTACTTC. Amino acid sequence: CASSHSGLPYEQYF.

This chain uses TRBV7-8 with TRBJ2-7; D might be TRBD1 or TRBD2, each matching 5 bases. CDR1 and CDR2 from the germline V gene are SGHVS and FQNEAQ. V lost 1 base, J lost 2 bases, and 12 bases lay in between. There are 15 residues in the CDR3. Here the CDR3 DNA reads TGTGCCAGCAGCTTAGGGGACGGCAGTCCCTACGAGCAGTACTTC. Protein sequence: CASSLGDGSPYEQYF.

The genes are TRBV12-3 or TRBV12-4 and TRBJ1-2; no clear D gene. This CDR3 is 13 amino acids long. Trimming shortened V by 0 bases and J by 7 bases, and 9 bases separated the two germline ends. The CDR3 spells CASSLARAVGYTF. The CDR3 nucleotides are TGTGCCAGCAGTTTAGCGCGGGCAGTTGGCTACACCTTC.

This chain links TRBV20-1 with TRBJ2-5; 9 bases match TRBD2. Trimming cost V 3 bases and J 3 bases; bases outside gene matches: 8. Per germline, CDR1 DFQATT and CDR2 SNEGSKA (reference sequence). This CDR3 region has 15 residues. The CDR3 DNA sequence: TGCAGTGCTAGTGATTTTAGCGGGAGTAAAGAGACCCAGTACTTC. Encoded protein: CSASDFSGSKETQYF.

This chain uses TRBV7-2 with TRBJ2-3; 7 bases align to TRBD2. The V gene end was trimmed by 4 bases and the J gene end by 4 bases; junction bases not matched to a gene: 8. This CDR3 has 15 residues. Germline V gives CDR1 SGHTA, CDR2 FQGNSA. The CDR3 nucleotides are TGTGCCAGCAGCTCCTGGGCGGGAGCAGCAGATACGCAGTATTTT. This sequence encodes CASSSWAGAADTQYF.

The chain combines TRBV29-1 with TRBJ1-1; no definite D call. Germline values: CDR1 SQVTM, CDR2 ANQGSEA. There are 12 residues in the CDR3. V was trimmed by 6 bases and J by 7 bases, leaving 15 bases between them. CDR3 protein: CSVGKDGDEAFF. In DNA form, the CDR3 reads TGCAGCGTGGGGAAAGATGGAGATGAAGCTTTCTTT.

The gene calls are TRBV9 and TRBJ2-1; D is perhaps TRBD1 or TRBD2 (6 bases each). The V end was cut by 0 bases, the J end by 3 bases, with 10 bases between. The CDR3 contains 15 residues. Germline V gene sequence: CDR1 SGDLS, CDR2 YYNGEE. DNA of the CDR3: TGTGCCAGCAGCGTAGCCGGGGGCGACTACAATGAGCAGTTCTTC. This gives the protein CASSVAGGDYNEQFF.

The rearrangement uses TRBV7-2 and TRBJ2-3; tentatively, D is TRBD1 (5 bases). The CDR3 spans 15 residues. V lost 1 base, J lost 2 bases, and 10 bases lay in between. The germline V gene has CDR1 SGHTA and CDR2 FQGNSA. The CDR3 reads CASSLGGPATDTQYF. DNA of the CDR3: TGTGCCAGCAGCTTAGGGGGCCCTGCCACAGATACGCAGTATTTT.

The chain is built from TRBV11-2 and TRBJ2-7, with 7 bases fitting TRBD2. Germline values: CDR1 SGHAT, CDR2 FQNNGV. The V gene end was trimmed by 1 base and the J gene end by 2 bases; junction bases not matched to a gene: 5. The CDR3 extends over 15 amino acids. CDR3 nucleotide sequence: TGTGCCAGCAGCTTAGCCAGGGAGGGACCCTACGAGCAGTACTTC. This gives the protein CASSLAREGPYEQYF.

CDR3 nucleotides: TGTGCCAGCAGCTTATCTTTACAGGGTACTCAGCCCCAGCATTTT. Translating it yields CASSLSLQGTQPQHF. The genes are TRBV7-8 and TRBJ1-5, with D perhaps matching TRBD1 (6 bases). The CDR3 has 15 amino acids. Germline values: CDR1 SGHVS, CDR2 FQNEAQ. V dropped 2 bases and J dropped 6 bases, with 14 bases sitting between them.

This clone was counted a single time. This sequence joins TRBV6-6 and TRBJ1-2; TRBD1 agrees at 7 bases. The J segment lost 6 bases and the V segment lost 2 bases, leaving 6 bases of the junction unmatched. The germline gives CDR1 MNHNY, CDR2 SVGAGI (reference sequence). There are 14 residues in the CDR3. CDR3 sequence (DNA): TGTGCCAGCAGTTACGGCGACAGGGCCCATGGCTACACCTTC. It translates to CASSYGDRAHGYTF.

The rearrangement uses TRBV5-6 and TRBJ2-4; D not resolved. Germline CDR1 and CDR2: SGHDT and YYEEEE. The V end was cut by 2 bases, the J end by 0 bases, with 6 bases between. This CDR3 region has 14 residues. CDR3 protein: CASSLSLAKNIQYF. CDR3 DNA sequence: TGTGCCAGCAGCTTATCATTAGCCAAAAACATTCAGTACTTC.

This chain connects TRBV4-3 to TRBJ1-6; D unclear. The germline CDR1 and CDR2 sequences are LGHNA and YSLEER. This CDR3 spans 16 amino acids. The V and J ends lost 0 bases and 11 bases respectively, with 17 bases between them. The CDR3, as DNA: TGCGCCAGCAGCCAAGAAGAGCGGCCAGGCATAACACCCCTCCACTTT. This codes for CASSQEERPGITPLHF.

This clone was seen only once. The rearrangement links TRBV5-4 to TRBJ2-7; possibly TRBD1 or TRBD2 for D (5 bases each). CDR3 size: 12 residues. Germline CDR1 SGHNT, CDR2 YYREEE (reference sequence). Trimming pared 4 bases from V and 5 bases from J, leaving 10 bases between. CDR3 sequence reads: CASSRDHNEQYF. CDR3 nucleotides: TGTGCCAGCAGCAGGGACCATAACGAGCAGTACTTC.

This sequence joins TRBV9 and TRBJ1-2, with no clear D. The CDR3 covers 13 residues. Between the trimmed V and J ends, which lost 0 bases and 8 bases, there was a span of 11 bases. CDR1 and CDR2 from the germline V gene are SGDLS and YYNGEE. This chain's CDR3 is CASSVETLRGYTF. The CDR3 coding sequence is TGTGCCAGCAGCGTAGAGACCCTCAGGGGCTACACCTTC. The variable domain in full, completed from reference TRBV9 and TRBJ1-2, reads DSGVTQTPKHLITATGQRVTLRCSPRSGDLSVYWYQQSLDQGLQFLIQYYNGEERAKGNILERFSAQQFPDLHSELNLSSLELGDSALYFCASSVETLRGYTFGSGTRLTVV.

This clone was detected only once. This chain's CDR3 is CASSTDRGGNQPQHF. The DNA of the CDR3 is TGTGCCAGCAGCACCGACAGGGGAGGAAATCAGCCCCAGCATTTT. J is TRBJ1-5 and V is TRBV7-9; TRBD1 matches 8 bases. The V gene's germline CDR1 is SEHNR and CDR2 FQNEAQ (reference sequence). This CDR3 spans 15 amino acids. V dropped 5 bases and J dropped 4; count of bases not matched to a gene: 7.

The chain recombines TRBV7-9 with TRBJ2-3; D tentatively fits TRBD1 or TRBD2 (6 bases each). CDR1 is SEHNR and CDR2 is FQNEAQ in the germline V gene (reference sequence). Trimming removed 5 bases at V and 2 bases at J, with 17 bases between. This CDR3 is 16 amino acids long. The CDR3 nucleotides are TGTGCCAGCAGCCTACAGGTTGGGGGGCCCACAGATACGCAGTATTTT. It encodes CASSLQVGGPTDTQYF.

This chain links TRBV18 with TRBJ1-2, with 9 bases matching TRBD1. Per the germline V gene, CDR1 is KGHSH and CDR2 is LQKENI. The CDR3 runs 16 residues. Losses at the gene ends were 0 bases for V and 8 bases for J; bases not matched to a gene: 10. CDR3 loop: CASSPPGQGLVGGYTF. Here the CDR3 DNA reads TGTGCCAGCTCACCACCGGGACAGGGTCTTGTGGGAGGCTACACCTTC.

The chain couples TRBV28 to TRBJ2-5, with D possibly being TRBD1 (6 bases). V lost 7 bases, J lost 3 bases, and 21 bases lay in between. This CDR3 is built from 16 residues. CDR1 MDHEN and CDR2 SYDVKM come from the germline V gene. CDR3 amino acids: CASIGGSLGDKETQYF. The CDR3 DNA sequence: TGTGCCAGCATCGGCGGGTCACTAGGGGACAAAGAGACCCAGTACTTC.

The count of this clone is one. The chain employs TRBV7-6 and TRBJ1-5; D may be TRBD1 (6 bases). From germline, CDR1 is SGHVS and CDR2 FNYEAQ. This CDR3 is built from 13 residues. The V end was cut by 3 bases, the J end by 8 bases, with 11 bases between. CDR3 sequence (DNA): TGTGCCAGCAGCTTGACAGGTCGGGAGCCCCAGCATTTT. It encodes CASSLTGREPQHF.

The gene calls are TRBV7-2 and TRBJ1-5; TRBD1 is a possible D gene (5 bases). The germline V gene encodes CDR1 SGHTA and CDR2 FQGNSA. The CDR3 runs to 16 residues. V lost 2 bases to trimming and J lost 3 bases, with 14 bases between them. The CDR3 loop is CASSLSGTQPNQPQHF. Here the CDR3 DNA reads TGTGCCAGCAGCTTAAGCGGGACGCAGCCCAATCAGCCCCAGCATTTT. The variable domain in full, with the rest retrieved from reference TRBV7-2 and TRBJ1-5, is GAGVSQSPSNKVTEKGKDVELRCDPISGHTALYWYRQSLGQGLEFLIYFQGNSAPDKSGLPSDRFSAERTGGSVSTLTIQRTQQEDSAVYLCASSLSGTQPNQPQHFGDGTRLSIL.

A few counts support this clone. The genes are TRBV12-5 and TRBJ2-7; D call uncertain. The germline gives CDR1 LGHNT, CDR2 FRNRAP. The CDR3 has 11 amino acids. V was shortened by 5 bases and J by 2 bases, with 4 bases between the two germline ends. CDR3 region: CASGRAYEQYF. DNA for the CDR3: TGTGCTAGTGGTAGGGCCTACGAGCAGTACTTC.

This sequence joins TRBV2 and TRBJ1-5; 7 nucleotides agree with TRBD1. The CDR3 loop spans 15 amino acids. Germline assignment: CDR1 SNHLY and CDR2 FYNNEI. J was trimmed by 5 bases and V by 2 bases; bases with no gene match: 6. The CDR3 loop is CASSEQTGTYQPQHF. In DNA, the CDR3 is TGTGCCAGCAGTGAACAGACAGGGACTTATCAGCCCCAGCATTTT.

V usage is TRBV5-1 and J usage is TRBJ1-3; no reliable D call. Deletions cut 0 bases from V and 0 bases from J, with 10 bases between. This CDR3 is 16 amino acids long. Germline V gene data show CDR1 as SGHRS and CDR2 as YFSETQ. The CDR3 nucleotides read TGCGCCAGCAGCTTGGATTCCCCCGGCTCTGGAAACACCATATATTTT. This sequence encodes CASSLDSPGSGNTIYF.